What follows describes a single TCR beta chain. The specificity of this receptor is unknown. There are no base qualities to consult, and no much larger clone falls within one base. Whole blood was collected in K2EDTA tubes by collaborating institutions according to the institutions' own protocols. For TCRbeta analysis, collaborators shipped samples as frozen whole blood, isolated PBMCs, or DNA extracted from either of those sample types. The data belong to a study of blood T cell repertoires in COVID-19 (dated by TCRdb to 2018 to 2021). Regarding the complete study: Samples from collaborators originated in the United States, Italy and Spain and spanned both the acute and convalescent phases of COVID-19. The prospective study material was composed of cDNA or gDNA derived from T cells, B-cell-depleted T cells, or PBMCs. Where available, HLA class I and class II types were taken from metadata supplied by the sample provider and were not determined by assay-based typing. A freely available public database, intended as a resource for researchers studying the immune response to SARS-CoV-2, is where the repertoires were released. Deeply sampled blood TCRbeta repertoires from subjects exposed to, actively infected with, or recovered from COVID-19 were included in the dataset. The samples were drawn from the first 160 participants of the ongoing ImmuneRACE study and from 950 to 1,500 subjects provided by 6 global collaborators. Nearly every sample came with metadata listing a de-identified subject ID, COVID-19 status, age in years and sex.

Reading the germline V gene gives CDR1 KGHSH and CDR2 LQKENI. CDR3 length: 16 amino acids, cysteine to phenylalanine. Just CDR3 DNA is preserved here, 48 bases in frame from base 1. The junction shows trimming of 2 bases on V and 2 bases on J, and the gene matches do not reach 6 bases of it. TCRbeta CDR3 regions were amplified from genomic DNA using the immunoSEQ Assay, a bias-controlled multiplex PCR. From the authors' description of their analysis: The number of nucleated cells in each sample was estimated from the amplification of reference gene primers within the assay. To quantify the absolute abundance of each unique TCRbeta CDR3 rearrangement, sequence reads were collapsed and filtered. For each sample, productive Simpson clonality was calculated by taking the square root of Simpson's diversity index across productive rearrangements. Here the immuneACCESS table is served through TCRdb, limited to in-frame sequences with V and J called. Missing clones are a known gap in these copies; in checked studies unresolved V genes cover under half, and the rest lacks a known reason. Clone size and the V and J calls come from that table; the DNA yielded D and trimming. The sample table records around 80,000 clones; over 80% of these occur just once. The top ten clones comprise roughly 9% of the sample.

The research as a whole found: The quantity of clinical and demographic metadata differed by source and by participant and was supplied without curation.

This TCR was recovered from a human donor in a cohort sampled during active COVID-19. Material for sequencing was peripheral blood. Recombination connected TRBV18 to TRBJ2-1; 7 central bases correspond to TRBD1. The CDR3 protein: CASSPLTGLPYNEQFF. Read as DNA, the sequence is TGTGCCAGCTCACCATTGACAGGGCTCCCCTACAATGAGCAGTTCTTC.